This T cell receptor beta chain was retrieved from a study of blood T cell repertoires in COVID-19. The CDR3 has 18 residues. Germline V gives CDR1 ENHRY, CDR2 SYGVKD. V shed 2 bases, J shed 1 base, and the junction held 7 bases outside the gene matches. Data came from immunoSEQ multiplex PCR; TCRdb stores just in-frame clones and leaves some out. Altogether 100,000 to 150,000 clones are present, about 81% being singletons, with the ten largest covering approximately 17%. This sequence joins TRBV10-3 and TRBJ2-3, with 12 bases lining up with TRBD2. Sequenced input: peripheral blood. The sequence was collected from a man aged 25 to 40 with COVID-19, enrolled during active disease. Here the CDR3 reads CAISELAGGPSGTDTQYF. CDR3 nucleotides: TGTGCCATCAGTGAGCTAGCGGGGGGGCCCTCGGGCACAGATACGCAGTATTTT.